Shown below are 7 T cell receptor beta chains from a single sample sequenced in a study of T cells after yellow fever vaccination. TCRdb reprocessed the 5' RACE reads via MiXCR and lists one record per CDR3 protein. The table records around 400,000 distinct CDR3 sequences, under 14% of them present only once. This sample comprised PBMCs, obtained on the day of the first yellow fever vaccination. These receptors originate from a man younger than 35 who received the YFV17D yellow fever vaccine.

The chain carries TRBV6-5 and TRBJ1-1, with D perhaps TRBD1 (5 bases). CDR3 length: 14 residues. Germline assignment: CDR1 MNHEY and CDR2 SVGAGI. Trimming pared 4 bases from V and 1 base from J, leaving 10 bases between. The CDR3 loop is CASSWDGKNTEAFF. CDR3 nucleotide sequence: TGTGCCAGCAGTTGGGACGGCAAGAACACTGAAGCTTTCTTT.

The rearrangement links TRBV6-1 to TRBJ1-2; possibly TRBD1 for D (5 bases). Per germline, CDR1 MNHNS and CDR2 SASEGT. CDR3 length equals 13 residues. With 10 bases removed from V and 2 bases from J, the gap between germline ends came to 14 bases. The CDR3 sequence is CATKNPGNYGYTF. As DNA, the CDR3 is TGTGCCACCAAAAACCCAGGGAACTATGGCTACACCTTC.

This clonotype was found many times. V and J are TRBV7-2 and TRBJ1-3, with TRBD1 matching 9 bases. Looked up from germline, CDR1 is SGHTA and CDR2 is FQGNSA. The CDR3 is made up of 16 amino acids. V lost 5 bases, J lost 4 bases, and 9 bases stayed unmatched. CDR3 DNA sequence: TGTGCCAGCAGCCAATCTCCGGGACAGGGAGGAAACACCATATATTTT. Protein product: CASSQSPGQGGNTIYF.

This clonotype has more than one count but fewer than ten. The chain joins TRBV2 to TRBJ2-3; tentatively, D is TRBD2 (5 bases). Per the germline V gene, CDR1 is SNHLY and CDR2 is FYNNEI. The V end lost 2 bases, the J end lost 3 bases, and 12 bases lay between the germline ends. CDR3 length: 15 residues. For the CDR3, the DNA is TGTGCCAGCAGTGAATCCCGGGATAAAACAGATACGCAGTATTTT. It encodes CASSESRDKTDTQYF.

This clonotype has a handful of counts. The chain employs TRBV7-3 and TRBJ2-7, with 9 bases aligning to TRBD2. Trimming cost V 5 bases and J 6 bases; bases outside gene matches: 11. This CDR3 region has 15 residues. Germline V gene lookup returns CDR1 SGHTA and CDR2 FQGTGA. The CDR3 DNA reads as TGTGCCAGCAGCCCGAGCGGGGGGTCTCCCCTCGAGCAGTACTTC. This codes for CASSPSGGSPLEQYF.

V is TRBV5-1 and J is TRBJ2-2; D gene ambiguous. In germline, CDR1 is SGHRS, CDR2 YFSETQ. Trimming shortened V by 0 bases and J by 6 bases, and 9 bases separated the two germline ends. CDR3 length: 14 residues. The CDR3 bases are TGCGCCAGCAGCTTGGCCGTGGGCCCCGGGGAGCTGTTTTTT. Its protein is CASSLAVGPGELFF.

The chain employs TRBV12-3 or TRBV12-4 and TRBJ1-4; possible D gene TRBD1, 5 bases. Trimming shortened V by 5 bases and J by 8 bases, and 18 bases separated the two germline ends. The CDR3 totals 15 residues. The CDR3 loop reads CASSINSGKGEKLFF. The DNA for the CDR3 is TGTGCCAGCAGTATCAATTCAGGGAAGGGCGAAAAACTGTTTTTT.